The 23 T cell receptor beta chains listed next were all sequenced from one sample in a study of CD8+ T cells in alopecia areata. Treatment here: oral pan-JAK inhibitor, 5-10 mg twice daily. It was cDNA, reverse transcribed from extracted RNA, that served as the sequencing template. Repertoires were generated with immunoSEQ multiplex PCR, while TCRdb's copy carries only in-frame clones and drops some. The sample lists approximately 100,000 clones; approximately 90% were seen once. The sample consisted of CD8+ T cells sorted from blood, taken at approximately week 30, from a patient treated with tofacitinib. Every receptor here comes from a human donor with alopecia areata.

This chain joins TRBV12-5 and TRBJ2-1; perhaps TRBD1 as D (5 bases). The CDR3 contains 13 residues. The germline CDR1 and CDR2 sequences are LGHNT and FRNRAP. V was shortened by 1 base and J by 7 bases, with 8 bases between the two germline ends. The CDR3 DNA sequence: TGTGCTAGTGGTTTGGACAGGCCTAATGAGCAGTTCTTC. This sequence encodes CASGLDRPNEQFF.

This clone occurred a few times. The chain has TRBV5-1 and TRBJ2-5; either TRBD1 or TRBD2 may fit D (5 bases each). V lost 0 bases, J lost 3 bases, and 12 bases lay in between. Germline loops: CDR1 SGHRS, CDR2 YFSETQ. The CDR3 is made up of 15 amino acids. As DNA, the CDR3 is TGCGCCAGCAGCTTGGGATACGGGGCGAAAGAGACCCAGTACTTC. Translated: CASSLGYGAKETQYF.

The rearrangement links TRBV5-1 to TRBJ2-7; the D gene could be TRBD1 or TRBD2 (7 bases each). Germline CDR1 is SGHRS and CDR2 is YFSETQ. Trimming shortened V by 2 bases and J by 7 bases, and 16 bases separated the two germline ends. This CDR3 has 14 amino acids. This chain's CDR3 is CASSFTGEGLEQYF. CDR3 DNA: TGCGCCAGCAGCTTTACAGGGGAGGGATTGGAGCAGTACTTC.

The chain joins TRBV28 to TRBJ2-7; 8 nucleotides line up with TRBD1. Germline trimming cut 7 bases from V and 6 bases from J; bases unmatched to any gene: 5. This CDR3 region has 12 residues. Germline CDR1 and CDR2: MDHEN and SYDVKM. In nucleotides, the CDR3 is TGTGCCAGCACCAAGACAGGGGTCGAGCAGTACTTC. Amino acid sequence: CASTKTGVEQYF.

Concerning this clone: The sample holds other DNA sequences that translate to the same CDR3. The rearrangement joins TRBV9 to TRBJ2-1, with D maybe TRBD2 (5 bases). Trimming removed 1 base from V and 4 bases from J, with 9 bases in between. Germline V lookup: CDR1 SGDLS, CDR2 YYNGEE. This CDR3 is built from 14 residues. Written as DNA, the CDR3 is TGTGCCAGCAGCGTATCGGGGAGTTACAATGAGCAGTTCTTC. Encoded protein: CASSVSGSYNEQFF.

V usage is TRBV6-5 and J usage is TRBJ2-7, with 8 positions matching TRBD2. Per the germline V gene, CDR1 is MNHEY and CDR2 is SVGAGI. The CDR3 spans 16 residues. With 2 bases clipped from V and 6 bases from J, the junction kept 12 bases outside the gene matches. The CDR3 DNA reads TGTGCCAGCAGTTACGGGACACCGGGACTAGGAGCCGAGCAGTACTTC. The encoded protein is CASSYGTPGLGAEQYF.

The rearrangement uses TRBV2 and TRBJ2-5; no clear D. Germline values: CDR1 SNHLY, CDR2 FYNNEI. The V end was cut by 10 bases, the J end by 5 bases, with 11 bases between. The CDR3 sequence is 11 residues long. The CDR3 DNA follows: TGTGCCACCCGTTGGATGGAGACCCAGTACTTC. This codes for CATRWMETQYF.

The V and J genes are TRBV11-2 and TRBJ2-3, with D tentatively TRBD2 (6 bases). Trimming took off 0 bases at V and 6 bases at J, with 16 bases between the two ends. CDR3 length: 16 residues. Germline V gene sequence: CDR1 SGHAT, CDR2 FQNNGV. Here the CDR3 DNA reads TGTGCCAGCAGCTTAGATTATACCGGGGGAGGTGATACGCAGTATTTT. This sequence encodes CASSLDYTGGGDTQYF.

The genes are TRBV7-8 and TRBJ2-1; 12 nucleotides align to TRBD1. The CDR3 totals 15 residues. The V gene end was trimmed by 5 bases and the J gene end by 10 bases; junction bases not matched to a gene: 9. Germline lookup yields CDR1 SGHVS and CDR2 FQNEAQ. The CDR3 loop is CASSRDRGLLGEQFF. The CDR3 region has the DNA TGTGCCAGCAGCCGGGACAGGGGGCTTCTTGGGGAGCAGTTCTTC. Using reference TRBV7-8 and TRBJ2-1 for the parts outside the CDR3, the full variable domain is GAGVSQSPRYKVAKRGQDVALRCDPISGHVSLFWYQQALGQGPEFLTYFQNEAQLDKSGLPSDRFFAERPEGSVSTLKIQRTQQEDSAVYLCASSRDRGLLGEQFFGPGTRLTVL.

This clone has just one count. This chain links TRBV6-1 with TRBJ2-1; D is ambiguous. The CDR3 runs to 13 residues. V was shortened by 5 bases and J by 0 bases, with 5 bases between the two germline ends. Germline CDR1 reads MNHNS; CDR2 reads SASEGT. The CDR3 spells CASSWSSYNEQFF. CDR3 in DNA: TGTGCCAGCAGTTGGAGCTCCTACAATGAGCAGTTCTTC.

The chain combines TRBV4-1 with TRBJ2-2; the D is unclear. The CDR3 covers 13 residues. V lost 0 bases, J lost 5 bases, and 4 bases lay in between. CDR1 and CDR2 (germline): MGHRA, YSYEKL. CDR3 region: CASSQESTGELFF. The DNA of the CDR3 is TGCGCCAGCAGCCAAGAAAGTACCGGGGAGCTGTTTTTT.

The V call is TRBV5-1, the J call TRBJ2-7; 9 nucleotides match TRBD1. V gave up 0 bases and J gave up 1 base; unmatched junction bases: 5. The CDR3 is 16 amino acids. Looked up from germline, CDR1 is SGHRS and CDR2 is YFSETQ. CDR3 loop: CASSLGSDRGSYEQYF. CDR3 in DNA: TGCGCCAGCAGCTTGGGCTCGGACAGGGGATCCTACGAGCAGTACTTC. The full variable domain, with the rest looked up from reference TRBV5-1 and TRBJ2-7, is KAGVTQTPRYLIKTRGQQVTLSCSPISGHRSVSWYQQTPGQGLQFLFEYFSETQRNKGNFPGRFSGRQFSNSRSEMNVSTLELGDSALYLCASSLGSDRGSYEQYFGPGTRLTVT.

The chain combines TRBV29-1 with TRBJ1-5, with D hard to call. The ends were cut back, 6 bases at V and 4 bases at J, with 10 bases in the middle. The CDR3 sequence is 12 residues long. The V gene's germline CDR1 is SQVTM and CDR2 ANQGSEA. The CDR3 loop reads CSVEDGNQPQHF. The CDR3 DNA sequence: TGCAGCGTCGAGGACGGGAATCAGCCCCAGCATTTT.

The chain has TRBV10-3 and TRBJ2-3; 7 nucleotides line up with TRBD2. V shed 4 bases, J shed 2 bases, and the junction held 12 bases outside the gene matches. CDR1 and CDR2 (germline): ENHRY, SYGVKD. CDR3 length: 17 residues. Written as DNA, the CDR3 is TGTGCCATCAGTGGGGCGTCGGGGGGACGGACCACAGATACGCAGTATTTT. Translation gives CAISGASGGRTTDTQYF.

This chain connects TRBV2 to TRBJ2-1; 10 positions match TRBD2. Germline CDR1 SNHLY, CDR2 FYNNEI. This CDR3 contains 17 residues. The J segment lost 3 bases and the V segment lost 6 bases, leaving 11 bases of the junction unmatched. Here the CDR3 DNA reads TGTGCCAGCAGACCCCGGGGGGGACTAGCGAGCTACAATGAGCAGTTCTTC. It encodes CASRPRGGLASYNEQFF.

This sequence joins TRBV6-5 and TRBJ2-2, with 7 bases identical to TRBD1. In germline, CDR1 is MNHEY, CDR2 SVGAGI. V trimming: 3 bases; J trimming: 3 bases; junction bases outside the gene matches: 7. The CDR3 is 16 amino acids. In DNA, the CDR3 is TGTGCCAGCAGTTATTCGACAGGGTCGGACACCGGGGAGCTGTTTTTT. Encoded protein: CASSYSTGSDTGELFF.

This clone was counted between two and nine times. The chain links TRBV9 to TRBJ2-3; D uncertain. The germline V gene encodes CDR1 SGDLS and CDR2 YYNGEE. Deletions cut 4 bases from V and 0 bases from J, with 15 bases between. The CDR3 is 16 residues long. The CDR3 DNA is TGTGCCAGCAGCCCCACGGGTGGAGCTAGCACAGATACGCAGTATTTT. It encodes CASSPTGGASTDTQYF.

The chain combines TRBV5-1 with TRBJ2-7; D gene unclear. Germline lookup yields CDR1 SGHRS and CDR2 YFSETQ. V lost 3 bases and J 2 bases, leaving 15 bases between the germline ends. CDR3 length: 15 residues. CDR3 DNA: TGCGCCAGCAGCTCGACACGCGACAAGACCTACGAGCAGTACTTC. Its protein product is CASSSTRDKTYEQYF.

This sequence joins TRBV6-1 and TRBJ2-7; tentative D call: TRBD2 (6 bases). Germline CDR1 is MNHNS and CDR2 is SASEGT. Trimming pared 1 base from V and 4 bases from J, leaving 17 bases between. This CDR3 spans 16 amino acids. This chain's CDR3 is CASSEVKGPGVYEQYF. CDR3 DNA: TGTGCCAGCAGTGAAGTAAAGGGCCCGGGGGTGTACGAGCAGTACTTC.

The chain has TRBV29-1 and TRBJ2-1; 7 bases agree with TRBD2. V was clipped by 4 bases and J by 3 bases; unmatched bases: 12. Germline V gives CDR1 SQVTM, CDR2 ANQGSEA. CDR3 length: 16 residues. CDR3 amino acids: CSVAIGIERDYNEQFF. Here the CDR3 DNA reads TGCAGCGTTGCCATAGGGATCGAGCGGGACTACAATGAGCAGTTCTTC.

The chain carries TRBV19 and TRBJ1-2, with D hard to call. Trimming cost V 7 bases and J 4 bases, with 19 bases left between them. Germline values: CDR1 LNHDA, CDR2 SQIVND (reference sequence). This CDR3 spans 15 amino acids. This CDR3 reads CASIRNTGSGYGYTF. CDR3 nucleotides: TGTGCCAGTATCAGAAATACCGGGAGCGGCTATGGCTACACCTTC.

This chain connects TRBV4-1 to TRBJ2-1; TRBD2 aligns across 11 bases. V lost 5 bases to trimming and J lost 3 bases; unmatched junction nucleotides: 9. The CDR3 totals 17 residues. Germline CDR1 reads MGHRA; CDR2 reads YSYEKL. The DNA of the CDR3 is TGCGCCAGCAGCTACCCCCCGGGACTAGCGGTCTACAATGAGCAGTTCTTC. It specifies CASSYPPGLAVYNEQFF.

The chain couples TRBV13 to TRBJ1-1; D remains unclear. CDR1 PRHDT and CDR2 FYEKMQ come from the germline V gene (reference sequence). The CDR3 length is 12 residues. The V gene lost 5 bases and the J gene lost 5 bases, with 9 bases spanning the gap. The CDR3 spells CASSRAETEAFF. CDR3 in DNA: TGTGCCAGCAGCCGGGCGGAAACTGAAGCTTTCTTT. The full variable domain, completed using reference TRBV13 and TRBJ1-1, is AAGVIQSPRHLIKEKRETATLKCYPIPRHDTVYWYQQGPGQDPQFLISFYEKMQSDKGSIPDRFSAQQFSDYHSELNMSSLELGDSALYFCASSRAETEAFFGQGTRLTVV.